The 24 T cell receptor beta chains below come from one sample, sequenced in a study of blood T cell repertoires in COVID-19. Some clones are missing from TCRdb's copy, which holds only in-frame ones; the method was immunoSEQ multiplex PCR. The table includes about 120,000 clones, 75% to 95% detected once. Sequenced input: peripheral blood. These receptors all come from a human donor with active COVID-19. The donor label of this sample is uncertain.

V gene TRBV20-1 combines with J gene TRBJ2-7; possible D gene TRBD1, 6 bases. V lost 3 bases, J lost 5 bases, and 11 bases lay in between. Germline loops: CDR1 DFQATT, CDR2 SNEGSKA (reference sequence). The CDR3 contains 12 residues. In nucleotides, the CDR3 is TGCAGTGCTAGTAGGCAGGGGAACGAGCAGTACTTC. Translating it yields CSASRQGNEQYF.

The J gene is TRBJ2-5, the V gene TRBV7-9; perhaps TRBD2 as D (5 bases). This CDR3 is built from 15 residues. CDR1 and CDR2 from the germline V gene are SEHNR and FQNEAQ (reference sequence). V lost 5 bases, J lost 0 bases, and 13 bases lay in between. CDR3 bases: TGTGCCAGCAGCCGCACTAGGACGTACCAAGAGACCCAGTACTTC. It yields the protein CASSRTRTYQETQYF.

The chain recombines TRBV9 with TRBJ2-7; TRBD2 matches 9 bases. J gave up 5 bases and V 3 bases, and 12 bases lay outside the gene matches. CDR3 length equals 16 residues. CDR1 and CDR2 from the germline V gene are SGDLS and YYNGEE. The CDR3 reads CASSASSGLASHEQYF. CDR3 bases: TGTGCCAGCAGCGCTTCTTCGGGACTAGCATCCCACGAGCAGTACTTC.

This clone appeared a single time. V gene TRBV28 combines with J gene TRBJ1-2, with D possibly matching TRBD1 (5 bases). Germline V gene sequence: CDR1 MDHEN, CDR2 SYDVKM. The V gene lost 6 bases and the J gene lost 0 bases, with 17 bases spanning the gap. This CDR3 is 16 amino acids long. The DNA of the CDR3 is TGTGCCAGCAGACCCCAGGGTGGCTGGGCTAACTATGGCTACACCTTC. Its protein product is CASRPQGGWANYGYTF.

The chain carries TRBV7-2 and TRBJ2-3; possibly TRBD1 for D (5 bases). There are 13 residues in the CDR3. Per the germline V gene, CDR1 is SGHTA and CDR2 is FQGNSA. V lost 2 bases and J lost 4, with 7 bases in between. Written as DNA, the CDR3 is TGTGCCAGCAGCTTATCAGGGTCAGATACGCAGTATTTT. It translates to CASSLSGSDTQYF.

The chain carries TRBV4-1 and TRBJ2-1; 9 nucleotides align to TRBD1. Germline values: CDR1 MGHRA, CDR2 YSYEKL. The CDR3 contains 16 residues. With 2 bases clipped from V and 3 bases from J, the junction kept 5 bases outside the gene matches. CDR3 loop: CASSQHDRGYYNEQFF. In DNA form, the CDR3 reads TGCGCCAGCAGCCAACACGACAGGGGGTACTACAATGAGCAGTTCTTC.

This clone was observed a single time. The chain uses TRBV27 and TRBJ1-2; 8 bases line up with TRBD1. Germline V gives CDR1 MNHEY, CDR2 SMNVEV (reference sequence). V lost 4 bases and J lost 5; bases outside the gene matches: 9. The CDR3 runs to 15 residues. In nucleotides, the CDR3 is TGTGCCAGCAGTTCCCCCGGACAGGGCTATTATGGCTACACCTTC. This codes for CASSSPGQGYYGYTF.

CDR3 loop: CASSLASGGTDTQYF. The CDR3 DNA reads as TGTGCCAGCAGTCTCGCTAGCGGGGGCACAGATACGCAGTATTTT. The chain links TRBV6-5 to TRBJ2-3, with 9 bases aligning to TRBD2. Germline V CDR1 and CDR2: MNHEY, SVGAGI. The CDR3 consists of 15 residues. Trimming at V came to 5 bases and at J to 1 base, leaving 4 bases not matched to a gene.

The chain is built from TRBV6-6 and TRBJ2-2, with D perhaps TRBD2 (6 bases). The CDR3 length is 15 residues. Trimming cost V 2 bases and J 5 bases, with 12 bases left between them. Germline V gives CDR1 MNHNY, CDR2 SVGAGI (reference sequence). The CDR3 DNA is TGTGCCAGCAGTTACCCGCAGGCGGGGACCGGGGAGCTGTTTTTT. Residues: CASSYPQAGTGELFF.

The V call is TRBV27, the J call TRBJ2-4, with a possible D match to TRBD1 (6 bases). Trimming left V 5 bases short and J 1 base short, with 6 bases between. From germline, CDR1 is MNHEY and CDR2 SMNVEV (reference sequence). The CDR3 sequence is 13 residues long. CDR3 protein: CASSTGAKNIQYF. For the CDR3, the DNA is TGTGCCAGCAGTACAGGGGCCAAAAACATTCAGTACTTC.

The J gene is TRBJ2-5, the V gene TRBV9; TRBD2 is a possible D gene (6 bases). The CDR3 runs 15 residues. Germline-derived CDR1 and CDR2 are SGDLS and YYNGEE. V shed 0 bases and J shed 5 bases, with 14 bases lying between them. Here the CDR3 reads CASSVGGTTSETQYF. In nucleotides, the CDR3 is TGTGCCAGCAGCGTAGGCGGGACCACGTCGGAGACCCAGTACTTC.

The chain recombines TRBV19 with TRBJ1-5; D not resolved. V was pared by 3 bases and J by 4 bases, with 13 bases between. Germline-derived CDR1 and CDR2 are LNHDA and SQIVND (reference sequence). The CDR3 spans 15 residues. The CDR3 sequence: CASSIGGYGNQPQHF. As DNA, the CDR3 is TGTGCCAGTAGTATCGGAGGGTACGGAAATCAGCCCCAGCATTTT.

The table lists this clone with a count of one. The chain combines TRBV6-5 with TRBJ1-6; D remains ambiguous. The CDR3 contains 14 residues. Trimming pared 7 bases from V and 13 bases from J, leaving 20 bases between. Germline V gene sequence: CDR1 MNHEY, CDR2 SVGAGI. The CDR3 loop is CASTLHPQLHPLHF. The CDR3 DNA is TGTGCCAGCACCCTCCACCCCCAGTTACACCCCCTCCACTTT.

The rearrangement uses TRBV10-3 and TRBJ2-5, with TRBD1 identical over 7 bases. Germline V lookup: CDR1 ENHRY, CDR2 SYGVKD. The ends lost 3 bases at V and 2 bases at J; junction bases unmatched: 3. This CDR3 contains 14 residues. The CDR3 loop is CAISETGVQETQYF. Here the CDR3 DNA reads TGTGCCATCAGTGAAACAGGGGTACAAGAGACCCAGTACTTC.

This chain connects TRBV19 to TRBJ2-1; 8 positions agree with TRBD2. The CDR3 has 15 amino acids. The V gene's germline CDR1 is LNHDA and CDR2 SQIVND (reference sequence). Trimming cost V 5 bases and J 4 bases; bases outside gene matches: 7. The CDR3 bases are TGTGCCAGTAGTCCCATAGCGGGACCTTACAATGAGCAGTTCTTC. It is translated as CASSPIAGPYNEQFF.

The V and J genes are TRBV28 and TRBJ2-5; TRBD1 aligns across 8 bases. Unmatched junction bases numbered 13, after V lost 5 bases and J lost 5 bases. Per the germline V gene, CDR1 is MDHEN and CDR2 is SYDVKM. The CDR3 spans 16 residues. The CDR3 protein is CASSPFSGQGPETQYF. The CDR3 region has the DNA TGTGCCAGCAGTCCGTTTAGTGGACAGGGACCCGAGACCCAGTACTTC.

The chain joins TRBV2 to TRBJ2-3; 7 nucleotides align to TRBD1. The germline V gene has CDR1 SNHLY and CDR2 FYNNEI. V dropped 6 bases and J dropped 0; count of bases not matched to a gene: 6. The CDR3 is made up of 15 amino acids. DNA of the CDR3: TGTGCCAGCAGGGGACAGACAACTAGCACAGATACGCAGTATTTT. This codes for CASRGQTTSTDTQYF.

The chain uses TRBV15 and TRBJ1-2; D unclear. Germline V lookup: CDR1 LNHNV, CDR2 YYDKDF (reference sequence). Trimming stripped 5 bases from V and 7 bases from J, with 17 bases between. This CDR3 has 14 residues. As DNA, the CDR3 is TGTGCCACCAGCCATACGCGGGGATACTCTGGCTACACCTTC. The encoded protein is CATSHTRGYSGYTF.

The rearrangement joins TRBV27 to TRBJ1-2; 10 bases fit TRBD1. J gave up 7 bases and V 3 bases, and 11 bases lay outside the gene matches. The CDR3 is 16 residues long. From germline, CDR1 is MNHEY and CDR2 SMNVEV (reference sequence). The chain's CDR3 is CASSFLDRGRLGGYTF. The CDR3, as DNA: TGTGCCAGCAGTTTCCTAGACAGGGGGCGGTTGGGTGGCTACACCTTC.

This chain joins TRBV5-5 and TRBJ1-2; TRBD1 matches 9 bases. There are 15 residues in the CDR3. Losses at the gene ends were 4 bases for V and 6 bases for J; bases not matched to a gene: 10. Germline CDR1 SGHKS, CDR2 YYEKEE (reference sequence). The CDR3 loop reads CASSGPGQGMDGYTF. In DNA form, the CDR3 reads TGTGCCAGCAGCGGCCCGGGACAGGGAATGGATGGCTACACCTTC.

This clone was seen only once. The CDR3 DNA reads as TGTGCCACCAGCAAATCTACAGGCTTGAATGGCTACACCTTC. Translated, it gives CATSKSTGLNGYTF. The V and J genes are TRBV15 and TRBJ1-2; perhaps TRBD1 as D (5 bases). Trimming took off 4 bases at V and 6 bases at J, with 15 bases between the two ends. Germline lookup yields CDR1 LNHNV and CDR2 YYDKDF (reference sequence). CDR3 length equals 14 residues.

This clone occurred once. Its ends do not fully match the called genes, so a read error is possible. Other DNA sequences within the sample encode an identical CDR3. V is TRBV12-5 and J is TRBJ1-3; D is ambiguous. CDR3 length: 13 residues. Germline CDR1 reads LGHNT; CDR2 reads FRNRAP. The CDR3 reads CASGQSSGNTIYF. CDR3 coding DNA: TGTGCCAGTGGGCAGTCCTCTGGAAACACCATATATTTT.

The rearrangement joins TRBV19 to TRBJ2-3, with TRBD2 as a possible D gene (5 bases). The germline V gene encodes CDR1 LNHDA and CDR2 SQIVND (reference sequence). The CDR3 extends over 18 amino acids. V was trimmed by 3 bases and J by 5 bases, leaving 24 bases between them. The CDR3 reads CASSMLRGRGNKEDTQYF. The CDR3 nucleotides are TGTGCCAGTAGTATGCTAAGAGGGCGAGGGAATAAGGAAGATACGCAGTATTTT.

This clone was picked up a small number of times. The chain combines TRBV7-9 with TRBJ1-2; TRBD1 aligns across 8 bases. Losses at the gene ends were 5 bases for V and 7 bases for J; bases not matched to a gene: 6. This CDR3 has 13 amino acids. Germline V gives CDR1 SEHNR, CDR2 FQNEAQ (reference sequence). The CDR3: CASSTGQVAGYTF. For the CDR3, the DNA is TGTGCCAGCAGCACGGGACAGGTTGCTGGCTACACCTTC. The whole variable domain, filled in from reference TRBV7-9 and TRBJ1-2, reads DTGVSQNPRHKITKRGQNVTFRCDPISEHNRLYWYRQTLGQGPEFLTYFQNEAQLEKSRLLSDRFSAERPKGSFSTLEIQRTEQGDSAMYLCASSTGQVAGYTFGSGTRLTVV.